Listed below are T cell receptor beta chains from one sample, sequenced in a study of graft-versus-host responses after intestinal transplantation. Sequenced by immunoSEQ multiplex PCR; TCRdb stores in-frame clones only, minus some. Of about 12,000 clones in the sample, about a third were seen once. Material: alloreactive CD8+ T cells from a mixed lymphocyte reaction culture, obtained before intestinal transplant. These receptor sequences come from a human patient who received an intestinal transplant. Each CDR3 is given with its conserved first and last residue. Each record gives: clone size, J gene, V gene, D gene, CDR3 length, CDR3 DNA, CDR3 protein. The D gene is left open where the match is weak. Size is stated for part of the rows, as once, few or many counts, or as a class when the clone is expanded.

NA	TRBJ1-4	TRBV4-3	NA	14	TGCGCCAGCAGCCAACGTGGGGGCGGGGAAAAACTGTTTTTT	CASSQRGGGEKLFF
NA	TRBJ1-1	TRBV4-3	TRBD1	14	TGCGCCAGCAGCCAAGGCGGGACAGCTACTGAAGCTTTCTTT	CASSQGGTATEAFF
few	TRBJ2-3	TRBV28	TRBD1	18	TGTGCCAGCAGTTTAGTACTGGGTGGGACAGGGGACACAGATACGCAGTATTTT	CASSLVLGGTGDTDTQYF
NA	TRBJ2-7	TRBV11-2	NA	12	TGTGCCAGCAGCTTCTTGGGCGGGGAGCAGTACTTC	CASSFLGGEQYF
few	TRBJ2-2	TRBV6-1	NA	10	TGTGCCAGCTCGACCGGGGAGCTGTTTTTT	CASSTGELFF
once	TRBJ1-3	TRBV4-1	NA	14	TGCGCCAGCAATGCGGACTTCTCTGGAAACACCATATATTTT	CASNADFSGNTIYF
NA	TRBJ1-1	TRBV15	NA	15	TGTGCCACCAGCAGAGGACAAAATATGAACACTGAAGCTTTCTTT	CATSRGQNMNTEAFF
NA	TRBJ2-5	TRBV6-6	TRBD2	13	TGTGCCAGCAGTTACTCTATAAGCGGGAAACCGTACTTC	CASSYSISGKPYF
NA	TRBJ2-2	TRBV27	NA	14	TGTGCCAGCAGTTGGGGCCCTAAAGCCGGGGAGCTGTTTTTT	CASSWGPKAGELFF
few	TRBJ2-1	TRBV27	TRBD2	16	TGTGCCAGCAGCCTCCTGGGACTAGCGGGATACAATGAGCAGTTCTTC	CASSLLGLAGYNEQFF
few	TRBJ2-1	TRBV19	TRBD2	17	TGTGCCAGTAGTATAGGGGCCGGGACTAGCTATGACGATGAGCAGTTCTTC	CASSIGAGTSYDDEQFF
NA	TRBJ2-3	TRBV11-2	NA	13	TGTGCCAGCAGCGCGGACCCCACAGATACGCAGTATTTT	CASSADPTDTQYF
NA	TRBJ2-1	TRBV6-5	NA	14	TGTGCCAGCAGGCCCCTTTCTTCCTACAATGAGCAGTTCTTC	CASRPLSSYNEQFF
medium-sized	TRBJ2-7	TRBV11-2	TRBD2	14	TGTGCCAGCAGCTTAGTGACTAGCGGGTACGAGCAGTACTTC	CASSLVTSGYEQYF
NA	TRBJ2-3	TRBV18	NA	18	TGTGCCAGCTCACCAGCTTCCCTAAGAGTATTTTATACAGATACGCAGTATTTT	CASSPASLRVFYTDTQYF
few	TRBJ2-1	TRBV11-2	NA	12	TGTGCCAGCAACTGGGGGTGGGATGAGCAGTTCTTC	CASNWGWDEQFF
few	TRBJ1-1	TRBV9	NA	13	TGTGCCAGCAGCGCACTACTTTCGGCTGAAGCTTTCTTT	CASSALLSAEAFF
NA	TRBJ2-1	TRBV4-1	NA	12	TGCGCCAGCAGCCAAGACGTCCGGGATCTGTTCTTC	CASSQDVRDLFF
NA	TRBJ2-7	TRBV7-3	TRBD2	15	TGTGCCAGCAGCTTAGGACTAGCGGGAGTCTACGAGCAGTACTTC	CASSLGLAGVYEQYF
NA	TRBJ2-1	TRBV4-2	NA	13	TGTGCCAGCAGCTTAGGACGAGCTGCCACGCAGTTCTTC	CASSLGRAATQFF
few	TRBJ1-1	TRBV28	TRBD1	14	TGTGCCAGCAGTTTCACAGGGGTGAACACTGAAGCTTTCTTT	CASSFTGVNTEAFF
few	TRBJ2-1	TRBV9	NA	15	TGTGCCAGCAGCGTAGGGCGAGAGTCCTACAATGAGCAGTTCTTC	CASSVGRESYNEQFF
NA	TRBJ2-7	TRBV5-6	NA	15	TGTGCCAGCAGCCCAGAGGAGGGCTGGGGATACGAGCAGTACTTC	CASSPEEGWGYEQYF
NA	TRBJ2-7	TRBV6-5	TRBD1	14	TGTGCCAGCAGTTATGGAATCAGGGGGTACGAGCAGTACTTC	CASSYGIRGYEQYF
NA	TRBJ2-7	TRBV6-1	NA	10	TGTGCCAGCAATACGCGTGAGCAGTACTTC	CASNTREQYF
NA	TRBJ2-2	TRBV2	NA	15	TGTGCCAGCAGTGAGCAACACATGAACACCGGGGAGCTGTTTTTT	CASSEQHMNTGELFF
few	TRBJ2-3	TRBV28	NA	10	TGTGCCAGCAGTTATGATACGCAGTATTTT	CASSYDTQYF
NA	TRBJ1-4	TRBV9	TRBD1	15	TGTGCCAGCAGCGATGCCGGGACAGGGGATGAAAAACTGTTTTTT	CASSDAGTGDEKLFF
few	TRBJ2-7	TRBV5-1	NA	15	TGTGCCAGCAGCTTGGCTTATCAGGGGAGTAATGAGCAGTACTTC	CASSLAYQGSNEQYF
NA	TRBJ1-1	TRBV9	NA	16	TGTGCCAGCAGCGTAGTCGTCAGGGTACAAGGCACTGAAGCTTTCTTT	CASSVVVRVQGTEAFF
NA	TRBJ2-7	TRBV2	TRBD2	16	TGTGCCAGCCAGGGGCACCGTTTAGCGGGAGACTACGAGCAGTACTTC	CASQGHRLAGDYEQYF
medium-sized	TRBJ1-2	TRBV27	NA	14	TGTGCCAGCAGCCCTTTCGACAGTAACTATGGCTACACCTTC	CASSPFDSNYGYTF
few	TRBJ2-1	TRBV30	TRBD2	15	TGTGCCTGGGAACCCCTAGCGGGAGGGCGGAATGAGCAGTTCTTC	CAWEPLAGGRNEQFF
NA	TRBJ2-7	TRBV5-1	TRBD1	14	TGCGCCAGCAGCACGGGGACAGGGGCCTACGAGCAGTACTTC	CASSTGTGAYEQYF
few	TRBJ2-7	TRBV14	TRBD2	17	TGTGCCAGCAGCCAGGGACTAGCGGGAGGTATCCCGGACGAGCAGTACTTC	CASSQGLAGGIPDEQYF
once	TRBJ2-3	TRBV11-2	NA	13	TGTGCCAGCAGTCTAATGCGCACAGATACGCAGTATTTT	CASSLMRTDTQYF
NA	TRBJ2-7	TRBV27	NA	13	TGTGCCAGCAGTTTATCGTCAGGGAACGAGCAGTACTTC	CASSLSSGNEQYF
NA	TRBJ1-1	TRBV6-1	TRBD1	15	TGTGCCAGCAGTCCTCAGGGGGGCATGAACACTGAAGCTTTCTTT	CASSPQGGMNTEAFF
NA	TRBJ2-7	TRBV2	NA	14	TGTGCCAGCAGTGACGGGCGATATTCCTACGAGCAGTACTTC	CASSDGRYSYEQYF
NA	TRBJ1-6	TRBV15	NA	15	TGTGCCACCAGCCTACGGGTGGCCTATAATTCACCCCTCCACTTT	CATSLRVAYNSPLHF
few	TRBJ2-7	TRBV19	NA	15	TGTGCCAGTAGGGACGGTAACAGGGGAGGCTACGAGCAGTACTTC	CASRDGNRGGYEQYF
medium-sized	TRBJ2-1	TRBV19	NA	11	TGTGCCAGTACCTTTAGCGATGAGCAGTTCTTC	CASTFSDEQFF
NA	TRBJ2-7	TRBV27	TRBD2	14	TGTGCCAGCAGTCCGGGACTAGCAGGTTACGAGCAGTACTTC	CASSPGLAGYEQYF
NA	TRBJ1-5	TRBV27	NA	13	TGTGCCAGCAGTCCGGTACATCATCAGCCCCAGCATTTT	CASSPVHHQPQHF
NA	TRBJ2-7	TRBV7-9	NA	14	TGTGCCAGCAGCACCATAGCCTCTTCCTACGAGCAGTACTTC	CASSTIASSYEQYF
few	TRBJ2-1	TRBV7-9	NA	14	TGTGCCAGCAGCCTTCGGACAGACTACAATGAGCAGTTCTTC	CASSLRTDYNEQFF
NA	TRBJ2-2	TRBV9	NA	18	TGTGCCAGCAGCCTTCCCAGGGGCACGGAGCGTCACACCGGGGAGCTGTTTTTT	CASSLPRGTERHTGELFF